These T cell receptor beta chains were read from a single sample in a study of blood T cells in healthy people across ages. One entry per CDR3 protein results from TCRdb running MiXCR on the 5' RACE reads. The sample lists over 1,300,000 distinct CDR3 sequences; 55% to 75% were seen once. Input material: blood. The receptor source for this set is a man in his late teens or twenties in good health. CDR3s include the opening cysteine and the closing phenylalanine or tryptophan. A D gene is named only where the DNA matches it firmly. The size entry is marked missing in some rows and otherwise reads once, few, many or a size class.

j_gene	v_gene	abundance	d_gene	CDR3nt	CDR3aa
TRBJ2-3	TRBV7-9	few	TRBD2	TGTGCCAGCAGCCCCAAAGATCCCGGCAGGGCGGGAGGAGATACGCAGTATTTT	CASSPKDPGRAGGDTQYF
TRBJ2-7	TRBV25-1	few	-	TGTGCCAGCAGCAGTGGGACATCGAACTACGAGCAGTACTTC	CASSSGTSNYEQYF
TRBJ2-7	TRBV6-5	few	-	TGTGCCAGCAGTTACTCAGGGTTGGGGGCCTACGAGCAGTACTTC	CASSYSGLGAYEQYF
TRBJ2-1	TRBV6-2/TRBV6-3	-	TRBD2	TGTGCCAGCAGTGCCGGGGGGGGCCTCTACAATGAGCAGTTCTTC	CASSAGGGLYNEQFF
TRBJ2-3	TRBV20-1	-	TRBD2	TGCAGTGCCCCCCGTAGCGGGGTTAGCACAGATACGCAGTATTTT	CSAPRSGVSTDTQYF
TRBJ2-4	TRBV4-3	-	-	TGCGCCAGCAGCCATCCCGGGGCAGAGCAGTACTTC	CASSHPGAEQYF
TRBJ2-5	TRBV6-5	-	-	TGTGCCAGCAGTACTACTGCAGGAGGGACCCAGTACTTC	CASSTTAGGTQYF
TRBJ1-2	TRBV24-1	-	-	TGTGCCACCAGTGTTCAGGGGCCTTATGGCTACACCTTC	CATSVQGPYGYTF
TRBJ2-1	TRBV20-1	-	TRBD2	TGCAGTGCTAGTAGCGGGAAATACTACAATGAGCAGTTCTTC	CSASSGKYYNEQFF
TRBJ2-7	TRBV9	once	-	TGTGCCAGCAGCCCCAGGGGGGAGACGGTTTACGAGCAGTACTTC	CASSPRGETVYEQYF
TRBJ1-1	TRBV5-1	-	-	TGCGCCAGCAGCTTGGTACCCGCGGACAATAACACTGAAGCTTTCTTT	CASSLVPADNNTEAFF
TRBJ1-2	TRBV11-2	once	TRBD1	TGTGCCAGCAGCTTAGCCGGGACAGGGGAATACTATGGCTACACCTTC	CASSLAGTGEYYGYTF
TRBJ1-2	TRBV3-1	-	-	TGTGCCAGCACCTTCCTGGGAGGAGAGAGGGCGCGTGGCTACACCTTC	CASTFLGGERARGYTF
TRBJ2-3	TRBV20-1	-	TRBD2	TGCAGTGCTAGAAGTGGTAGCGGGGGGTGGGGCACAGATACGCAGTATTTT	CSARSGSGGWGTDTQYF
TRBJ2-3	TRBV2	-	TRBD2	TGTGCCAGCAGTAAAGAGCGGGGAGATACGCAGTATTTT	CASSKERGDTQYF
TRBJ1-2	TRBV7-9	once	TRBD1	TGTGCCAGCAGCTTGACAGGGGAGGAGAACTATGGCTACACCTTC	CASSLTGEENYGYTF
TRBJ1-2	TRBV29-1	-	TRBD1	TGCAGCGTTGGAACAGGGGGCTTCGATGGCTACACCTTC	CSVGTGGFDGYTF
TRBJ2-1	TRBV4-1	-	-	TGCGCCAGCAGCCATCAGGAGCCAGCGGCCGGTGACAATGAGCAGTTCTTC	CASSHQEPAAGDNEQFF
TRBJ1-4	TRBV4-2	-	-	TGTGCCAGCAGGCGTGAAGGAAAACTGTTTTTT	CASRREGKLFF
TRBJ1-2	TRBV7-2	many	-	TGTGCCAGCAGCTTGAGAGGGGGCTATGGCTACACCTTC	CASSLRGGYGYTF
TRBJ1-2	TRBV5-1	-	TRBD1	TGCGCCAGCAGCTTCAATAGGGACAGGGAGCATGGCTACACCTTC	CASSFNRDREHGYTF
TRBJ2-1	TRBV7-2	-	TRBD1	TGTGCCAGCAGCTTTTTCCCGGGGACAGGGGAATACAATGAGCAGTTCTTC	CASSFFPGTGEYNEQFF
TRBJ2-7	TRBV4-1	few	TRBD1	TGCGCCAGCAGCCACTTCGAGGACAGGACCTACGAGCAGTACTTC	CASSHFEDRTYEQYF
TRBJ2-7	TRBV7-2	-	-	TGTGCCAGCAGTTTTACGCGGGCACTTACACTATACGAGCAGTACTTC	CASSFTRALTLYEQYF